These T cell receptor beta chains were read from a single sample in a study of identical twins. Each CDR3 protein gets one entry after TCRdb re-called the 5' RACE reads with MiXCR. Of about 810,000 distinct CDR3 sequences in the sample, roughly an eighth were seen once. This sample was also put to use in a study of yellow fever vaccine responses in identical twins.

What was sequenced was PBMCs. The receptor source for this set is a woman aged 18-35 years in good health. CDR3s include the opening cysteine and the closing phenylalanine or tryptophan. D genes are given only for firm matches.

j_gene: TRBJ2-3; v_gene: TRBV5-5; d_gene: -; CDR3aa: CASKPYKGFTDTQYF
j_gene: TRBJ2-1; v_gene: TRBV29-1; d_gene: TRBD2; CDR3aa: CSVTLGLAGDNEQFF
j_gene: TRBJ2-2; v_gene: TRBV3-1; d_gene: TRBD1; CDR3aa: CASSQRDRVTGELFF
j_gene: TRBJ2-1; v_gene: TRBV20-1; d_gene: TRBD2; CDR3aa: CSARDLAGGPSEQFF
j_gene: TRBJ2-1; v_gene: TRBV11-2; d_gene: TRBD2; CDR3aa: CASTPGGTGGVYNEQFF
j_gene: TRBJ1-5; v_gene: TRBV21-1; d_gene: -; CDR3aa: CARKPRQGVTYSSNQPQHF
j_gene: TRBJ2-7; v_gene: TRBV20-1; d_gene: TRBD2; CDR3aa: CSARIGGSGSYEQYF
j_gene: TRBJ2-2; v_gene: TRBV29-1; d_gene: -; CDR3aa: CSVEVNRDPGELFF
j_gene: TRBJ1-6; v_gene: TRBV12-3/TRBV12-4; d_gene: TRBD1; CDR3aa: CAIRQGGALHF
j_gene: TRBJ2-7; v_gene: TRBV5-5; d_gene: -; CDR3aa: CASSRYGSEQYF
j_gene: TRBJ2-1; v_gene: TRBV3-1; d_gene: -; CDR3aa: CASRLLGSDEQFF
j_gene: TRBJ1-1; v_gene: TRBV2; d_gene: -; CDR3aa: CASSIIENTEAFF
j_gene: TRBJ2-3; v_gene: TRBV28; d_gene: TRBD2; CDR3aa: CASSLVAGITDTQYF
j_gene: TRBJ1-1; v_gene: TRBV7-2; d_gene: -; CDR3aa: CASSLVGGGEAFF
j_gene: TRBJ2-1; v_gene: TRBV23-1; d_gene: -; CDR3aa: CASSQFRLTSYNEQFF
j_gene: TRBJ2-2; v_gene: TRBV27; d_gene: -; CDR3aa: CASSSDSLGAGELFF
j_gene: TRBJ1-1; v_gene: TRBV12-3/TRBV12-4; d_gene: -; CDR3aa: CASRRVGGATEAFF